This TCR beta chain was identified during a study of Graves' ophthalmopathy and Graves' hyperthyroidism. Overall study context: Peripheral blood was obtained at first diagnosis, ahead of any treatment.

For repertoire sequencing, the TCR beta CDR3 regions were amplified from RNA transcripts. First-round RT-PCR relied on HTBI primers, and a second-round multiplex PCR came next. One entry per CDR3 protein results from TCRdb running MiXCR on the multiplex PCR reads. This table has 740,000 or so distinct CDR3 sequences, roughly two fifths appearing once. A remark on this clonotype: Germline is not matched at one junction end, which may reflect a read error.

Ophthalmopathy donors' eye disease showed moderate-to-severe activity, CAS of at least 3, NOSPECS of at least 4 and duration under 3 months. The study excluded patients with other autoimmune diseases, uncontrolled infections, pregnancy or lactation. This receptor was identified in an adult man with Graves' ophthalmopathy. Sequencing used peripheral blood.

This CDR3 reads CASSLGRTSAYEQYF. The CDR3 DNA reads as TGTGCCAGCAGTTTAGGTCGAACCAGCGCCTACGAGCAGTACTTC. The rearrangement joins TRBV24-1 to TRBJ2-7; no reliable D call. The CDR3 is made up of 15 amino acids. Germline CDR1 is KGHDR and CDR2 is SFDVKD.